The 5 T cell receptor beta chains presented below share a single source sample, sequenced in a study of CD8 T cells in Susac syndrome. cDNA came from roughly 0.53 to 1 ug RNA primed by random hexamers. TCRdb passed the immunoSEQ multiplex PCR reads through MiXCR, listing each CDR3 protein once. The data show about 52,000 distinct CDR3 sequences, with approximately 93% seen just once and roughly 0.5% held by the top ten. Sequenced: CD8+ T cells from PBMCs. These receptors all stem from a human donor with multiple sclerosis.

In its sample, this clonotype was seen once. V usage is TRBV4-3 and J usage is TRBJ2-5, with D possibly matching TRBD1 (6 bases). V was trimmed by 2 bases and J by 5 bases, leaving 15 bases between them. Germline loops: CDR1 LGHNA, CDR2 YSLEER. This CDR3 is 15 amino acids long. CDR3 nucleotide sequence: TGCGCCAGCAGCCAATCACAGGGATCAGGGGAGACCCAGTACTTC. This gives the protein CASSQSQGSGETQYF.

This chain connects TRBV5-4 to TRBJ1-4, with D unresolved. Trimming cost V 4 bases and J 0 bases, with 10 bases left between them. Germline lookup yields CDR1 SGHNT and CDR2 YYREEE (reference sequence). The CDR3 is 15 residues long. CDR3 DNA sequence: TGTGCCAGCAGCCCTCCGGATGCAACTAATGAAAAACTGTTTTTT. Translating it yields CASSPPDATNEKLFF.

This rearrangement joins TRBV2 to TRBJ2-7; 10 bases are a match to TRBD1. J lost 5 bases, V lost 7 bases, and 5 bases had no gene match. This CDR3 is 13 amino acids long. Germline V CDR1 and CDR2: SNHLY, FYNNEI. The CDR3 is CASTGTGVNEQYF. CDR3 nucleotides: TGTGCCAGCACGGGGACAGGGGTTAACGAGCAGTACTTC.

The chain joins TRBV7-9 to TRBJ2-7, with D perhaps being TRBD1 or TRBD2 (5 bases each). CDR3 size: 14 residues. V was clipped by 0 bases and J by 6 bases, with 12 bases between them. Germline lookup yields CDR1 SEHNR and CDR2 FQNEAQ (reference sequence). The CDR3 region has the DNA TGTGCCAGCAGCTTAGCCGGGACGGCCGGCGAGCAGTACTTC. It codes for CASSLAGTAGEQYF.

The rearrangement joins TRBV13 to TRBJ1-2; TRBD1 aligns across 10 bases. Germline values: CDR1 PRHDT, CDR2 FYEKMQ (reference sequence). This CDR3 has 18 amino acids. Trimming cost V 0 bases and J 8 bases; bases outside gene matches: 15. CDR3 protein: CASSLGFESTGGGQGYTF. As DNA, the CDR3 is TGTGCCAGCAGCTTAGGATTCGAATCGACAGGGGGCGGCCAAGGCTACACCTTC.